This TCR beta chain is drawn from a study of OX40 agonist ivuxolimab in advanced cancers. Overall study: Patient treatment consisted of intravenous ivuxolimab administration every 2 weeks at 0.01 to 10 mg/kg. Study-wide results and caveats: The expanded peripheral T cells' antigen specificity was not determined. The study found among the lowest clonal expansion in partial responders at 0.1-3.0 mg/kg. At 0.1 to 3.0 mg/kg and by week 6, CD4+ and CD8+ T cells in the blood had expanded clonally.

Repertoires were generated with immunoSEQ multiplex PCR, while TCRdb's copy carries only in-frame clones and drops some. The sample holds some 75,000 clones, about 88% seen once. Germline V gives CDR1 LGHNA, CDR2 YNFKEQ. The CDR3 has 14 amino acids. V lost 0 bases and J 7 bases, leaving 12 bases between the germline ends. Concerning this clone itself: What it recognizes is unknown.

This chain connects TRBV4-2 to TRBJ1-2, with a tentative D call TRBD1 (5 bases). The receptor was derived from an adult with an advanced solid tumor such as melanoma, head and neck, liver or kidney cancer. Source: CD4+ or CD8+ T cells sorted from blood, taken in a trial of the OX40 agonist ivuxolimab. The CDR3 DNA is TGTGCCAGCAGCCAAGATCTAGGGGTTGGTGGCTACACCTTC. Translated: CASSQDLGVGGYTF.